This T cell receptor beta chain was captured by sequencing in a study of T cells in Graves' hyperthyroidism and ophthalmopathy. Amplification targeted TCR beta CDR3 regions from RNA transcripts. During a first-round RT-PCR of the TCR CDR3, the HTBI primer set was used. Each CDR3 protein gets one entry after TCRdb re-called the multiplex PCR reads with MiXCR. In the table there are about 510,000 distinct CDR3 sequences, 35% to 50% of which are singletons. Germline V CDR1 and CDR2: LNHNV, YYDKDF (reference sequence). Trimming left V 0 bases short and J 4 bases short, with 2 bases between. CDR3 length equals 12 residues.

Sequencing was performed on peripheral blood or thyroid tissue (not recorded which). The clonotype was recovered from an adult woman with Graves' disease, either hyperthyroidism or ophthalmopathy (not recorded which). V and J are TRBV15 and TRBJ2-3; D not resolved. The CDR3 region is CATSRDADTQYF. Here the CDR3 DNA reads TGTGCCACCAGCAGAGATGCAGATACGCAGTATTTT.